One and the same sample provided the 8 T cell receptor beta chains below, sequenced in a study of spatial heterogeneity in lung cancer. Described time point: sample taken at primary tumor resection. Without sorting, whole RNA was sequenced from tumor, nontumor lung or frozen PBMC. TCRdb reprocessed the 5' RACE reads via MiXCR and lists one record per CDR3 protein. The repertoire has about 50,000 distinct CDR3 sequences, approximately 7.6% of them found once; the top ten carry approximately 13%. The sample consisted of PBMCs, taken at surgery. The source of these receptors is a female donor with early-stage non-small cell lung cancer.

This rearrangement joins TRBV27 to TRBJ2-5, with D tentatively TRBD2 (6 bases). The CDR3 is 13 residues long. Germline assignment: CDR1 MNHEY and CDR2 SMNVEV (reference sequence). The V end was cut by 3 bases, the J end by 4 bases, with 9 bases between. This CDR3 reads CASSFAGTETQYF. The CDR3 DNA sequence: TGTGCCAGCAGTTTCGCGGGGACAGAGACCCAGTACTTC.

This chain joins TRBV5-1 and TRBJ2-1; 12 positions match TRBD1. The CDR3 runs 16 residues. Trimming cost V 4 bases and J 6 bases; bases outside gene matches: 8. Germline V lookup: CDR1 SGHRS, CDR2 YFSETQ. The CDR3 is CASSLNSGQGANEQFF. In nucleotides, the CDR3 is TGCGCCAGCAGCCTAAACTCGGGACAGGGGGCCAATGAGCAGTTCTTC.

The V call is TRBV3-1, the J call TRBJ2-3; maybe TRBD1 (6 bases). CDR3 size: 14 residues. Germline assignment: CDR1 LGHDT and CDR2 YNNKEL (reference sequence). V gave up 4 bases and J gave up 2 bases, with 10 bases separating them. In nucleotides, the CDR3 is TGTGCCAGCAGCCTCCGGACAGCCACAGATACGCAGTATTTT. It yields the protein CASSLRTATDTQYF.

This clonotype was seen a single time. The CDR3 sequence: CSAQGGGAVDTQYF. The CDR3 DNA reads TGCAGTGCTCAGGGGGGGGGGGCCGTAGATACGCAGTATTTT. The gene calls are TRBV20-1 and TRBJ2-3, with D perhaps TRBD1 or TRBD2 (7 bases each). This CDR3 contains 14 residues. V was shortened by 5 bases and J by 5 bases, with 17 bases between the two germline ends. In germline, CDR1 is DFQATT, CDR2 SNEGSKA (reference sequence).

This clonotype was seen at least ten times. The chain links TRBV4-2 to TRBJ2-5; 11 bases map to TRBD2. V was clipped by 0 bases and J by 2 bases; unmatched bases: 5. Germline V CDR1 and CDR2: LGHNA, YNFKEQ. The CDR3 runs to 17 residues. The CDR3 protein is CASSQDRLAGPQETQYF. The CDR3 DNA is TGTGCCAGCAGCCAAGATAGACTAGCGGGGCCTCAAGAGACCCAGTACTTC.

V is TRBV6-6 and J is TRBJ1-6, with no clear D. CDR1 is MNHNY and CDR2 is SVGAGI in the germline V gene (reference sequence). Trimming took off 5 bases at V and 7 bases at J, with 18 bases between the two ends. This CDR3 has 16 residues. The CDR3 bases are TGTGCCAGCAGTCCGGACCGCGGACCCCTAAATTCACCCCTCCACTTT. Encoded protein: CASSPDRGPLNSPLHF.

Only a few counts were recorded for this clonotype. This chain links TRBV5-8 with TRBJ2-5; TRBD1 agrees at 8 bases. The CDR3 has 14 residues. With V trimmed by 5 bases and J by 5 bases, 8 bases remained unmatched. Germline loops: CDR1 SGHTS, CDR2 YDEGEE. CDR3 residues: CASSSGQGFETQYF. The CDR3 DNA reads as TGTGCCAGCAGTTCAGGACAGGGATTCGAGACCCAGTACTTC.

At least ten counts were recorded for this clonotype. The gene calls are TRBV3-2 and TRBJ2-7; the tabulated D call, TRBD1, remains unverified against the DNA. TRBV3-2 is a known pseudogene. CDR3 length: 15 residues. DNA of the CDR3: TGTGCCAGCAGCCAAGAGGCAGGTGAACAGGCCAAGAGGTACTTC. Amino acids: CASSQEAGEQAKRYF.